This entry lists 24 T cell receptor beta chains sequenced from one sample in a study of T cell responses to AZD1222 COVID-19 vaccine. TCRdb's copy holds only in-frame clones and misses some; the assay was immunoSEQ multiplex PCR. The sample lists over 90,000 clones, about 90% occurring once. The sequencing here drew on peripheral blood, taken on day 0 of AZD1222 vaccination. These receptors came from an adult in good health.

The rearrangement joins TRBV5-1 to TRBJ1-3; D gene uncertain. Trimming took off 0 bases at V and 0 bases at J, with 10 bases between the two ends. Germline assignment: CDR1 SGHRS and CDR2 YFSETQ. This CDR3 contains 16 residues. Written as DNA, the CDR3 is TGCGCCAGCAGCTTGGGACATGAGATCTCTGGAAACACCATATATTTT. Translating it yields CASSLGHEISGNTIYF.

This clone was detected only once. This chain joins TRBV19 and TRBJ2-7; D may match TRBD1 or TRBD2 (5 bases each). V lost 5 bases and J lost 5, with 16 bases in between. Germline V gene lookup returns CDR1 LNHDA and CDR2 SQIVND (reference sequence). This CDR3 spans 14 amino acids. Here the CDR3 DNA reads TGTGCCAGTAGTGGGGCACCGGAGGCCGACGAGCAGTACTTC. Protein sequence: CASSGAPEADEQYF.

This clone was observed once. The V call is TRBV14, the J call TRBJ2-1; 10 positions match TRBD2. J lost 4 bases, V lost 1 base, and 4 bases had no gene match. Per the germline V gene, CDR1 is SGHDN and CDR2 is FVKESK. The length of the CDR3 is 16 residues. The chain's CDR3 is CASSQVSGGAYNEQFF. The CDR3 DNA is TGTGCCAGCAGCCAAGTCAGCGGGGGGGCTTACAATGAGCAGTTCTTC. Full variable domain (missing parts from reference TRBV14 and TRBJ2-1): EAGVTQFPSHSVIEKGQTVTLRCDPISGHDNLYWYRRVMGKEIKFLLHFVKESKQDESGMPNNRFLAERTGGTYSTLKVQPAELEDSGVYFCASSQVSGGAYNEQFFGPGTRLTVL.

This rearrangement joins TRBV7-3 to TRBJ2-7, with D possibly being TRBD1 or TRBD2 (5 bases each). This CDR3 region has 14 residues. V was clipped by 0 bases and J by 6 bases, with 12 bases between them. Germline CDR1 reads SGHTA; CDR2 reads FQGTGA. The CDR3 protein is CASSLTGTFSEQYF. Here the CDR3 DNA reads TGTGCCAGCAGCTTAACGGGGACCTTCTCCGAGCAGTACTTC.

This chain joins TRBV5-4 and TRBJ2-5, with 10 bases that match TRBD1. The length of the CDR3 is 15 residues. Per germline, CDR1 SGHNT and CDR2 YYREEE (reference sequence). J gave up 4 bases and V 4 bases, and 7 bases lay outside the gene matches. The CDR3 protein is CASSLRTGGRETQYF. CDR3 bases: TGTGCCAGCAGCCTCCGGACAGGGGGAAGAGAGACCCAGTACTTC.

The chain links TRBV5-1 to TRBJ2-3, with TRBD2 identical over 9 bases. Germline V gene data show CDR1 as SGHRS and CDR2 as YFSETQ. V lost 4 bases and J lost 6; bases outside the gene matches: 6. This CDR3 is built from 14 residues. CDR3 loop: CASSPGTSRDTQYF. The CDR3 bases are TGCGCCAGCAGCCCAGGGACTAGCAGGGATACGCAGTATTTT.

The J gene is TRBJ1-6, the V gene TRBV27; TRBD1 matches at 10 bases. The CDR3 length is 14 residues. From germline, CDR1 is MNHEY and CDR2 SMNVEV (reference sequence). The J segment lost 10 bases and the V segment lost 6 bases, leaving 6 bases of the junction unmatched. CDR3 region: CASRFGTGDSPLHF. For the CDR3, the DNA is TGTGCCAGCAGATTTGGGACAGGGGACTCACCCCTCCACTTT.

The CDR3, as DNA: TGTGCCAGCAGCTTAGCGCGGTCGGGCGCGCAGTATTTT. This encodes CASSLARSGAQYF. The chain links TRBV7-8 to TRBJ2-3; D call uncertain. V lost 0 bases to trimming and J lost 10 bases, with 11 bases between them. The CDR3 consists of 13 residues. CDR1 and CDR2 (germline): SGHVS, FQNEAQ.

The chain has TRBV19 and TRBJ1-4; 10 bases are a match to TRBD1. This CDR3 has 17 residues. J gave up 2 bases and V 5 bases, and 8 bases lay outside the gene matches. The V gene's germline CDR1 is LNHDA and CDR2 SQIVND (reference sequence). DNA of the CDR3: TGTGCCAGTAGTTTACGTCGGGGACAGGGGACTAATGAAAAACTGTTTTTT. It encodes CASSLRRGQGTNEKLFF.

This clone was recorded only once. The V gene is TRBV9, the J gene TRBJ2-3, with D perhaps matching TRBD1 or TRBD2 (6 bases each). CDR3 length: 16 residues. Germline loops: CDR1 SGDLS, CDR2 YYNGEE. V was clipped by 4 bases and J by 2 bases, with 17 bases between them. CDR3 nucleotides: TGTGCCAGCAGCTCAAGTAGGAGGGGGATCACAGATACGCAGTATTTT. This codes for CASSSSRRGITDTQYF.

This clone was counted only a few times. V and J are TRBV19 and TRBJ2-5, with D tentatively TRBD2 (6 bases). V shed 4 bases and J shed 5 bases, with 14 bases lying between them. The CDR3 spans 14 residues. Looked up from germline, CDR1 is LNHDA and CDR2 is SQIVND (reference sequence). The CDR3: CASSRRDGRETQYF. The CDR3 DNA reads TGTGCCAGTAGTAGGCGGGACGGTCGGGAGACCCAGTACTTC.

V is TRBV5-1 and J is TRBJ2-1, with 8 bases that match TRBD2. Germline CDR1 SGHRS, CDR2 YFSETQ. The CDR3 runs to 16 residues. Losses at the gene ends were 3 bases for V and 3 bases for J; bases not matched to a gene: 8. The CDR3 loop reads CASSSGGLGNYNEQFF. In nucleotides, the CDR3 is TGCGCCAGCAGCTCCGGGGGACTAGGGAACTACAATGAGCAGTTCTTC. The variable domain in full, completed from reference TRBV5-1 and TRBJ2-1, reads KAGVTQTPRYLIKTRGQQVTLSCSPISGHRSVSWYQQTPGQGLQFLFEYFSETQRNKGNFPGRFSGRQFSNSRSEMNVSTLELGDSALYLCASSSGGLGNYNEQFFGPGTRLTVL.

V usage is TRBV30 and J usage is TRBJ2-3; 7 nucleotides agree with TRBD2. The CDR3 runs to 13 residues. Unmatched junction bases numbered 5, after V lost 1 base and J lost 7 bases. Germline V gene lookup returns CDR1 GTSNPN and CDR2 SVGIG (reference sequence). DNA of the CDR3: TGTGCCTGGAGTGCGCCGGGGGGTTATACGCAGTATTTT. It specifies CAWSAPGGYTQYF.

The rearrangement joins TRBV27 to TRBJ1-4; D is uncertain. This CDR3 contains 14 residues. V gave up 3 bases and J gave up 7 bases, with 12 bases separating them. Germline lookup yields CDR1 MNHEY and CDR2 SMNVEV (reference sequence). CDR3 region: CASSFRQFGEKLFF. CDR3 DNA sequence: TGTGCCAGCAGTTTTCGGCAGTTCGGTGAAAAACTGTTTTTT.

The chain couples TRBV3-1 (or the pseudogene TRBV3-2) to TRBJ1-3; no clear D gene. The V end lost 5 bases, the J end lost 0 bases, and 11 bases lay between the germline ends. The CDR3 sequence is 15 residues long. The germline gives CDR1 LGHDT, CDR2 YNNKEL (reference sequence). In nucleotides, the CDR3 is TGTGCCAGCAGCTTTGGCGCTAGCTCTGGAAACACCATATATTTT. Protein product: CASSFGASSGNTIYF.

As regards this clone: One end of the junction fails to match germline, which may point to a read error. The rearrangement uses TRBV2 and TRBJ2-4; D possibly corresponds to TRBD2 (5 bases). There are 13 residues in the CDR3. CDR1 is SNHLY and CDR2 is FYNNEI in the germline V gene. The chain's CDR3 is CASIEERRGIQYF. The CDR3 DNA follows: TGTGCCAGCATTGAAGAGAGACGGGGCATTCAGTACTTC.

This chain links TRBV5-4 with TRBJ2-3; D is perhaps TRBD1 (6 bases). This CDR3 is built from 15 residues. Germline CDR1 is SGHNT and CDR2 is YYREEE (reference sequence). The V and J ends lost 4 bases and 2 bases respectively, with 14 bases between them. CDR3 amino acids: CASSPWGLPTDTQYF. CDR3 bases: TGTGCCAGCAGCCCCTGGGGGCTACCCACAGATACGCAGTATTTT.

The chain links TRBV2 to TRBJ2-1; 9 bases are a match to TRBD1. Germline loops: CDR1 SNHLY, CDR2 FYNNEI. The V and J ends lost 4 bases and 5 bases, in that order; junction bases with no gene match: 6. The CDR3 contains 15 residues. In nucleotides, the CDR3 is TGTGCCAGCAGTGCGGACAGGGGCGCCCACAATGAGCAGTTCTTC. Amino acids: CASSADRGAHNEQFF.

The chain employs TRBV2 and TRBJ1-1, with a possible D match to TRBD1 (6 bases). The CDR3 has 14 amino acids. V lost 6 bases and J lost 3, with 14 bases in between. Germline CDR1 SNHLY, CDR2 FYNNEI. The CDR3 loop reads CASSIVRTDTEAFF. Written as DNA, the CDR3 is TGTGCCAGCAGCATCGTTCGGACAGACACTGAAGCTTTCTTT.

The gene calls are TRBV10-3 and TRBJ1-1; D perhaps matches TRBD1 (5 bases). The CDR3 consists of 14 residues. V was cut by 3 bases and J by 5 bases, with 13 bases left in between. Per germline, CDR1 ENHRY and CDR2 SYGVKD. In DNA form, the CDR3 reads TGTGCCATCAGTGATTTGGAGGGGATAACTGAAGCTTTCTTT. Its translation: CAISDLEGITEAFF.

V and J are TRBV13 and TRBJ1-3; TRBD1 is a possible D gene (5 bases). V shed 3 bases and J shed 4 bases, with 16 bases lying between them. This CDR3 contains 16 residues. CDR1 and CDR2 from the germline V gene are PRHDT and FYEKMQ (reference sequence). The CDR3 region is CASSLPGGGVGNTIYF. The DNA of the CDR3 is TGTGCCAGCAGCTTGCCGGGGGGTGGGGTCGGAAACACCATATATTTT.

The rearrangement uses TRBV5-1 and TRBJ1-1; TRBD1 matches 9 bases. The CDR3 covers 14 residues. With 4 bases clipped from V and 5 bases from J, the junction kept 6 bases outside the gene matches. Germline V gene sequence: CDR1 SGHRS, CDR2 YFSETQ. This CDR3 reads CASSHGQGRTEAFF. The CDR3 DNA is TGCGCCAGCAGCCACGGACAGGGGCGAACTGAAGCTTTCTTT. Variable domain in full (rest from reference TRBV5-1 and TRBJ1-1): KAGVTQTPRYLIKTRGQQVTLSCSPISGHRSVSWYQQTPGQGLQFLFEYFSETQRNKGNFPGRFSGRQFSNSRSEMNVSTLELGDSALYLCASSHGQGRTEAFFGQGTRLTVV.

The gene calls are TRBV19 and TRBJ2-7, with 9 positions matching TRBD1. The germline CDR1 and CDR2 sequences are LNHDA and SQIVND (reference sequence). After removal of 3 bases from V and 2 bases from J, the junction contained 5 bases not matched to a gene. The CDR3 runs to 15 residues. This CDR3 is CASSIRTGAPYEQYF. CDR3 sequence (DNA): TGTGCCAGTAGTATCAGGACAGGGGCTCCCTACGAGCAGTACTTC.

This sequence joins TRBV2 and TRBJ1-2; the D gene is possibly TRBD1 (5 bases). V shed 1 base and J shed 3 bases, with 9 bases lying between them. Looked up from germline, CDR1 is SNHLY and CDR2 is FYNNEI. CDR3 length: 14 residues. DNA for the CDR3: TGTGCCAGCAGTGAAGACCGGGACTACTATGGCTACACCTTC. It specifies CASSEDRDYYGYTF.